This T cell receptor beta chain was sequenced in a study (dated by TCRdb to between 2015 and 2016). For the wider study: The study examined whether tumor-infiltrating Tregs in breast cancer are drawn from blood Tregs or arise in situ by conversion from other CD4+ T cell subsets. Here is what the overall study found, with its caveats: Tumor memory CD4+ T cell TCR gene usage was found to cluster with blood and lymph node memory CD4+ cells and with lymph node naive CD4+ cells. The TCR alpha and beta sequences of tumor-infiltrating Tregs showed the greatest overlap with tumor naive CD4+ T cells, followed by blood naive CD4+ T cells. The larger-cohort validation was restricted to a single TCR beta V-J rearrangement rather than whole repertoires.

CD4+CD25+CD127-/low cells were isolated as Tregs. Tregs, naive and memory CD4+ T cells from tumor, blood and ipsilateral draining lymph nodes of 4 or 5 breast cancer patients underwent full-length TCR alpha and beta sequencing. Tumor tissue and lymph nodes obtained by ipsilateral axillary dissection were perfused with PBS, cut into small pieces and digested using collagenase I and hyaluronidase. Sorted cell populations were confirmed by FACS to exceed 90% purity. Full-length TCR variable regions were amplified by 5' RACE PCR with constant-region reverse primers, followed by semi-nested PCR with Nested Universal Primer A. Using the ReliaPrep RNA Cell Miniprep System, total RNA was extracted, and the SMARTer RACE 5'/3' Kit was then used to reverse transcribe the RNA into 5'RACE-ready cDNA. Multiplex adaptors were used to barcode full-length TCR alpha and beta libraries, and the barcoded libraries were sequenced on an Illumina MiSeq. The authors' pipeline ran thus. Sequencing data were pooled across the five patients for each of nine subset-tissue groups and compared by unsupervised clustering of TCR gene usage. Repertoire similarity was calculated with the Morisita-Horn index, weighting shared sequences by their contribution to each repertoire. TCRdb itself trimmed the public reads at Q25 with fastp, ran MiXCR and retained productive beta chains. When rows share a CDR3 protein, they turn into one entry using the most common DNA and genes. The V and J calls come from TCRdb's annotation, not from the publication. The sample has about 57,000 distinct CDR3 sequences on record, approximately 27% of them singletons. Of the sample, less than 2.5% is held by the ten largest clones.

As regards this clonotype: Its antigen is unknown. Compared with germline, one end of the junction differs, possibly owing to a read error.

Inclusive of the bounding cysteine and phenylalanine, the CDR3 is 13 residues long. The only DNA kept is the CDR3, 39 bases in frame from the first base. CDR1 MNHNY and CDR2 SVGAGI were looked up in the germline V gene (reference sequence). The specimen was tumor-infiltrating Tregs sorted from the breast tumor. Recombination joined TRBV6-6 with TRBJ2-7; 7 bases in the junction line up with TRBD1. The TCR comes from a female donor with breast cancer. The encoded CDR3 is CASNRGNSYEQYF. The DNA sequence is as follows: TGTGCCAGCAACAGGGGAAACTCCTATGAGCAGTACTTC.